Listed here are 5 T cell receptor beta chains from one sample, sequenced in a study of cytomegalovirus exposure and HLA in healthy donors. PCR was performed using 60 Vbeta and 13 Jbeta primers. Libraries were prepared by immunoSEQ multiplex PCR; TCRdb keeps only in-frame clonotypes and omits some of them. The sample yields 100,000 to 140,000 clones, around three quarters seen once. The sample comprised PBMCs. These receptors all come from a male donor in good health and CMV-seronegative.

This clone was seen a handful of times. DNA of the CDR3: TGTGCCAGCAGTTTTACAGCGGCCCAAGAGACCCAGTACTTC. This translates into CASSFTAAQETQYF. The chain has TRBV28 and TRBJ2-5; D may be TRBD2 (5 bases). Trimming removed 3 bases at V and 1 base at J, with 9 bases between. Germline lookup yields CDR1 MDHEN and CDR2 SYDVKM. This CDR3 comprises 14 residues.

This chain uses TRBV19 with TRBJ1-5, with 9 bases aligning to TRBD1. CDR1 is LNHDA, CDR2 SQIVND, per germline (reference sequence). CDR3 length equals 18 residues. Trimming at V came to 5 bases and at J to 4 bases, leaving 15 bases not matched to a gene. The DNA for the CDR3 is TGTGCCAGTAGTGATGCGGCCCGGGACAGGGACCGGAATCAGCCCCAGCATTTT. The encoded protein is CASSDAARDRDRNQPQHF.

The chain carries TRBV11-2 and TRBJ1-4; D is ambiguous. The germline CDR1 and CDR2 sequences are SGHAT and FQNNGV. This CDR3 spans 17 amino acids. Trimming shortened V by 4 bases and J by 2 bases, and 17 bases separated the two germline ends. This CDR3 reads CASSSTGVRVTNEKLFF. DNA for the CDR3: TGTGCCAGCAGCTCCACCGGAGTGAGGGTTACTAATGAAAAACTGTTTTTT. Full variable domain (outside the CDR3, taken from reference TRBV11-2 and TRBJ1-4): EAGVAQSPRYKIIEKRQSVAFWCNPISGHATLYWYQQILGQGPKLLIQFQNNGVVDDSQLPKDRFSAERLKGVDSTLKIQPAKLEDSAVYLCASSSTGVRVTNEKLFFGSGTQLSVL.

This clone occurred once. This sequence joins TRBV2 and TRBJ2-4; the match to TRBD2 covers 15 bases. CDR1 is SNHLY and CDR2 is FYNNEI in the germline V gene. J was trimmed by 0 bases and V by 6 bases; bases with no gene match: 6. The CDR3 has 18 residues. The CDR3 DNA follows: TGTGCCAGCAGGTTTGGGACTAGCGGGAGGATAGCCAAAAACATTCAGTACTTC. It encodes CASRFGTSGRIAKNIQYF.

Here the CDR3 DNA reads TGTGCCAGCAGTTACCCCCGGGCCGCAGGGGAGCAGTACTTC. It encodes CASSYPRAAGEQYF. The V and J genes are TRBV6-6 and TRBJ2-7; D perhaps matches TRBD1 (5 bases). Germline V gene data show CDR1 as MNHNY and CDR2 as SVGAGI (reference sequence). The CDR3 has 14 amino acids. Trimming left V 2 bases short and J 7 bases short, with 15 bases between.